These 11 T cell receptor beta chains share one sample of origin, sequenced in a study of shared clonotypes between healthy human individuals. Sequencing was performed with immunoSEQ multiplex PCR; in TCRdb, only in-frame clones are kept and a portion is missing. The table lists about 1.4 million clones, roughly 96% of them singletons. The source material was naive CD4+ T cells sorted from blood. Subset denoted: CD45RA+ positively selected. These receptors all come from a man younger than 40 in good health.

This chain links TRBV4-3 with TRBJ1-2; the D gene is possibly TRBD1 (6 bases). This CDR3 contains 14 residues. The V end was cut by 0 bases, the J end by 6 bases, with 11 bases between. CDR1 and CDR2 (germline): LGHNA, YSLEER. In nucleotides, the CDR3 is TGCGCCAGCAGCCAAGATAGGGGGTCCCATGGCTACACCTTC. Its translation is CASSQDRGSHGYTF.

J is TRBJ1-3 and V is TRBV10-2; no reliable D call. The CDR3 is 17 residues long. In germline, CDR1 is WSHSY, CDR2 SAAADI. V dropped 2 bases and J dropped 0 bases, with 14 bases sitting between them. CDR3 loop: CASSEPPLIGSGNTIYF. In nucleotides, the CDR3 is TGCGCCAGCAGTGAGCCCCCCCTCATAGGCTCTGGAAACACCATATATTTT.

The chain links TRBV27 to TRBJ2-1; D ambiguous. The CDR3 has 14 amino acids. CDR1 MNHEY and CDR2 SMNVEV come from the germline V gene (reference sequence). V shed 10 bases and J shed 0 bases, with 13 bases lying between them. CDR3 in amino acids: CATRGLSSYNEQFF. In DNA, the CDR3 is TGTGCCACCCGAGGTCTCTCCTCCTACAATGAGCAGTTCTTC.

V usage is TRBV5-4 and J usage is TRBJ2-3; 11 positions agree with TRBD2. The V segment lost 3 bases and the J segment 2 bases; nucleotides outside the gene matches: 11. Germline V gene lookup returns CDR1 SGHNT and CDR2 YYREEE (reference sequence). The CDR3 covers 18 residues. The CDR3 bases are TGTGCCAGCAGCTCGCCGGGACTAGCGGAGACCATCACAGATACGCAGTATTTT. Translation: CASSSPGLAETITDTQYF.

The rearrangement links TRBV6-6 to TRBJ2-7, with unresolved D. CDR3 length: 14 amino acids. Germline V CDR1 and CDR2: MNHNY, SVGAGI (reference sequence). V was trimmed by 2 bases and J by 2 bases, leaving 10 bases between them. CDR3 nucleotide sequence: TGTGCCAGCAGTTACGTTCGCAGTACCTACGAGCAGTACTTC. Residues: CASSYVRSTYEQYF.

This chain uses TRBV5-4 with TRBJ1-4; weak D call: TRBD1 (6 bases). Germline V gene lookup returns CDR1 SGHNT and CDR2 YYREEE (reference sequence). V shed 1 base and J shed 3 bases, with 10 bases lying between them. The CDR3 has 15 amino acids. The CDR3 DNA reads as TGTGCCAGCAGCTTGACTAGGGGGGCTAATGAAAAACTGTTTTTT. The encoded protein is CASSLTRGANEKLFF.

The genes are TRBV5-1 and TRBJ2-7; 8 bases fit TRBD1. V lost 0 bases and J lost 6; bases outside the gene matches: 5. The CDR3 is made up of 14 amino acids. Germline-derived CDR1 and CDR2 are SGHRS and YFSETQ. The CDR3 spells CASSLDRGASEQYF. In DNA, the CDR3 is TGCGCCAGCAGCTTGGACAGGGGGGCGTCCGAGCAGTACTTC.

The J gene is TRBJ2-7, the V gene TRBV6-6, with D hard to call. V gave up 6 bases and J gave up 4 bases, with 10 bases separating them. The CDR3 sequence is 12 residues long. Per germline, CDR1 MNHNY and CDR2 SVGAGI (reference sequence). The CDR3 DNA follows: TGTGCCAGCAGCCATACGGGTTACGAGCAGTACTTC. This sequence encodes CASSHTGYEQYF.

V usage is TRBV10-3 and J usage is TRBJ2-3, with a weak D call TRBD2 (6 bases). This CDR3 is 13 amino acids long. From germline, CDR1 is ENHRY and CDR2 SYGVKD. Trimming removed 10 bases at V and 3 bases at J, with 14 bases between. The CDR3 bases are TGTGCCAGCGAAGGGAGCGGGACAGATACGCAGTATTTT. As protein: CASEGSGTDTQYF.

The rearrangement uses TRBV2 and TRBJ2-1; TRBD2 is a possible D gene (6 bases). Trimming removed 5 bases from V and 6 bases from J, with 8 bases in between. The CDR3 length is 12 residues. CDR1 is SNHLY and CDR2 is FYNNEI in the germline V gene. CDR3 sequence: CASSRGLNEQFF. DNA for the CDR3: TGTGCCAGCAGTAGGGGACTCAATGAGCAGTTCTTC.

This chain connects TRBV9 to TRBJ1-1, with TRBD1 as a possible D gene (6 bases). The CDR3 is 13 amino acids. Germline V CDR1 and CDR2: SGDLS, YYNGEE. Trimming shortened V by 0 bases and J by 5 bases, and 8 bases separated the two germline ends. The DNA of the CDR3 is TGTGCCAGCAGCGTAGTCCAGGGGACTGAAGCTTTCTTT. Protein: CASSVVQGTEAFF.